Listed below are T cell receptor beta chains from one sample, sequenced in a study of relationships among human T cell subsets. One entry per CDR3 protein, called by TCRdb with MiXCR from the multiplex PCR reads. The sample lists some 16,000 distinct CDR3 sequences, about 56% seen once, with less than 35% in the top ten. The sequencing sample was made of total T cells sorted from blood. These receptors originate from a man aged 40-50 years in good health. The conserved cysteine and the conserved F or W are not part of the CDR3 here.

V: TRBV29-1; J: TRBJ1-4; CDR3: SAGTGPTNEKLF
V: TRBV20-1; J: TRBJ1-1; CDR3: SADNEAGGPEAF
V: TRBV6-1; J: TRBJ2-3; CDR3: ASSEDRTDTQY
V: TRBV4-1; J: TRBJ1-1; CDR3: ASSLEGSEAF
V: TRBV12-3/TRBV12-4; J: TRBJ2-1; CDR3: ASSPLTSGSYNEQF
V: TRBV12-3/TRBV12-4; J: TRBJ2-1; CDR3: ASSFGVEQF
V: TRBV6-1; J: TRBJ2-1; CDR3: ASSPWNEQF
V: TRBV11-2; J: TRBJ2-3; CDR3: ASSAGTTRPDTQY
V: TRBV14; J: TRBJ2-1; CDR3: ASSQERTGVYNEQF
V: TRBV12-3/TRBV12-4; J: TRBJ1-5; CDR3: ASSFAQGGQPQH
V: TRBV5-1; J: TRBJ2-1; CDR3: ASSSPGQDYNEQF